This paragraph covers one T cell receptor (beta chain) sequence. The CDR3 spans 13 residues. Germline values: CDR1 LNHDA, CDR2 SQIVND (reference sequence). J lost 4 bases, V lost 10 bases, and 5 bases had no gene match. Produced via immunoSEQ multiplex PCR; TCRdb's table is partial and in-frame only. The table shows more than 300,000 clones, with 80% to 90% occurring only once. The data were taken from a study of blood T cell repertoires in COVID-19. Study-wide background: The origin of the acute and convalescent COVID-19 samples was the United States, Italy and Spain.

Recovered participants had two consecutive negative NP/OP PCR tests, healthcare professional clearance, or symptom resolution. Sequencing was performed on PBMCs or T cells enriched from blood (not recorded which). The receptor was derived from a woman under 30 who had recovered from COVID-19. The chain has TRBV19 and TRBJ2-2; 8 nucleotides agree with TRBD1. The CDR3, as DNA: TGTGCCACCGGGGACAGGACCACCGGGGAGCTGTTTTTT. Its protein is CATGDRTTGELFF.